Listed below are T cell receptor beta chains from one sample, sequenced in a study of cytomegalovirus exposure and HLA in healthy donors. Method: immunoSEQ multiplex PCR; TCRdb's copy keeps in-frame clones and lacks some. The sample records approximately 73,000 clones, roughly 70% being singletons. Sequenced material: PBMCs. The receptors were sampled from a man in his 70s in good health and CMV-seronegative. CDR3s include the opening cysteine and the closing phenylalanine or tryptophan.

CASSERPGLVKETQYF,TRBV25-1,TRBJ2-5
CASSSQGQGSYNEQFF,TRBV7-2,TRBJ2-1
CASSPPAGQGTSEQYF,TRBV18,TRBJ2-7
CASTGQSNQPQHF,TRBV2,TRBJ1-5
CASSFASGTSRYNEQFF,TRBV11-2,TRBJ2-1
CASRTGPGVRNTEAFF,TRBV2,TRBJ1-1
CASSLRLAGNEQFF,TRBV5-1,TRBJ2-1
CASSQGLAYEQYF,TRBV11-2,TRBJ2-7
CSVLTGENTEAFF,TRBV29-1,TRBJ1-1
CASSTDRGLGTDTQYF,TRBV5-1,TRBJ2-3
CASSQISGGYEQYF,TRBV4-3,TRBJ2-7
CAISEAVYEQYF,TRBV10-3,TRBJ2-7
CASSSLLAGQETQYF,TRBV5-1,TRBJ2-5
CASSPRLYEQYF,TRBV6-6,TRBJ2-7
CASSSSGTGPSSYEQYF,TRBV5-1,TRBJ2-7
CASSLVPLILEAFF,TRBV11-2,TRBJ1-1
CASRGARGRQNNYGYTF,TRBV19,TRBJ1-2
CASSLTASTNEKLFF,TRBV6-5,TRBJ1-4
CATSDRFHSGNTIYF,TRBV19,TRBJ1-3
CASSRTSGVDTEAFF,TRBV7-6,TRBJ1-1
CASSLIKGSPTNQETQYF,TRBV7-2,TRBJ2-5
CASSSVTSGSLEQYF,TRBV6-6,TRBJ2-7
CASSLVGGSRQETQYF,TRBV7-2,TRBJ2-5
CASSRMWTSGSRETQYF,TRBV5-1,TRBJ2-5